The 29 T cell receptor beta chains presented below share a single source sample, sequenced in a study of neurological immune-mediated disorders. The time point denotes: technical triplicate 1. Via MiXCR, TCRdb re-called the 5' RACE reads, giving one row per CDR3 protein. The table includes fewer than 45,000 distinct CDR3 sequences, over 8.5% detected once. Material: PBMCs. The receptors here all came from a man in his sixties with HTLV-1-associated myelopathy (HAM/TSP).

This clonotype was detected only a few times. The chain joins TRBV18 to TRBJ2-2; D is ambiguous. This CDR3 spans 16 amino acids. The ends were cut back, 2 bases at V and 4 bases at J, with 14 bases in the middle. Germline lookup yields CDR1 KGHSH and CDR2 LQKENI. This CDR3 reads CASSPASNLGTGELFF. The CDR3 DNA is TGTGCCAGCTCACCAGCCTCTAACTTGGGCACCGGGGAGCTGTTTTTT.

This clonotype was seen many times. The rearrangement joins TRBV15 to TRBJ2-2, with unresolved D. Trimming removed 5 bases from V and 1 base from J, with 11 bases in between. Germline-derived CDR1 and CDR2 are LNHNV and YYDKDF (reference sequence). This CDR3 contains 15 residues. The chain's CDR3 is CATSGEFENTGELFF. The CDR3 nucleotides read TGTGCCACCAGCGGGGAATTTGAGAACACCGGGGAGCTGTTTTTT.

This clonotype was observed many times. This chain links TRBV27 with TRBJ1-1, with D tentatively TRBD1 (5 bases). Germline assignment: CDR1 MNHEY and CDR2 SMNVEV (reference sequence). This CDR3 is 17 amino acids long. V was shortened by 1 base and J by 0 bases, with 15 bases between the two germline ends. The CDR3 is CASSLWGGSNLNTEAFF. Written as DNA, the CDR3 is TGTGCCAGCAGTTTATGGGGGGGAAGCAACTTGAACACTGAAGCTTTCTTT.

This clonotype was seen many times. The rearrangement links TRBV5-1 to TRBJ1-2; no firm D call. The CDR3 runs to 12 residues. From germline, CDR1 is SGHRS and CDR2 YFSETQ. V was cut by 1 base and J by 6 bases, with 7 bases left in between. This CDR3 reads CASSLNGDGYTF. The CDR3 DNA is TGCGCCAGCAGCTTGAATGGCGATGGCTACACCTTC.

There are many counts of this clonotype. The chain carries TRBV28 and TRBJ2-5, with TRBD1 matching 9 bases. Germline lookup yields CDR1 MDHEN and CDR2 SYDVKM. The trim removed 1 base at V and 3 bases at J, leaving 3 bases unmatched. The length of the CDR3 is 15 residues. Here the CDR3 reads CASSLSGTGKETQYF. The CDR3 nucleotides are TGTGCCAGCAGTTTATCCGGGACAGGGAAAGAGACCCAGTACTTC.

The table lists this clonotype with many counts. This sequence joins TRBV5-5 and TRBJ1-5; D is unclear. Germline CDR1 and CDR2: SGHKS and YYEKEE (reference sequence). This CDR3 comprises 15 residues. Between the trimmed V and J ends, which lost 3 bases and 1 base, there was a span of 11 bases. In nucleotides, the CDR3 is TGTGCCAGCAGCTGGGATCCGTCGAGCAATCAGCCCCAGCATTTT. This codes for CASSWDPSSNQPQHF.

This clonotype was recorded many times. The genes are TRBV10-3 and TRBJ2-1, with a tentative D call TRBD1 (6 bases). V shed 7 bases and J shed 0 bases, with 13 bases lying between them. The CDR3 has 15 residues. Germline V CDR1 and CDR2: ENHRY, SYGVKD. The DNA for the CDR3 is TGTGCCATCACGAAGGACAGAAGCTCCTACAATGAGCAGTTCTTC. It translates to CAITKDRSSYNEQFF.

This clonotype is termed medium-sized. This chain connects TRBV5-6 to TRBJ2-6; TRBD1 matches 11 bases. The germline V gene encodes CDR1 SGHDT and CDR2 YYEEEE. The V segment lost 0 bases and the J segment 1 base; nucleotides outside the gene matches: 3. The CDR3 spans 18 residues. Here the CDR3 reads CASSLVGQGASGANVLTF. CDR3 coding DNA: TGTGCCAGCAGCTTGGTTGGACAGGGGGCTTCTGGGGCCAACGTCCTGACTTTC.

The CDR3 spells CASSPDRGEYNEQFF. The CDR3 DNA reads TGTGCCAGCAGCCCCGACAGGGGGGAATACAATGAGCAGTTCTTC. V usage is TRBV7-3 and J usage is TRBJ2-1; 9 nucleotides match TRBD1. This CDR3 contains 15 residues. Germline lookup yields CDR1 SGHTA and CDR2 FQGTGA. J lost 4 bases, V lost 5 bases, and 6 bases had no gene match.

The count of this clonotype is one. The limits of the CDR3 on the DNA are not certain, so only TCRdb's listed CDR3 is given. The chain recombines TRBV5-1 with TRBJ1-1. In germline, CDR1 is SGHRS, CDR2 YFSETQ. The CDR3 extends over 20 residues, inclusive of both ends. Here the CDR3 reads CASSFYICSAALGSNTEAFF.

Ten or more counts support this clonotype. The V call is TRBV20-1, the J call TRBJ2-7, with D perhaps TRBD1 (5 bases). Trimming pared 0 bases from V and 7 bases from J, leaving 13 bases between. This CDR3 is built from 13 residues. CDR1 and CDR2 from the germline V gene are DFQATT and SNEGSKA (reference sequence). DNA for the CDR3: TGCAGTGCTAGAGATCCTAGGGGATTGGAGCAGTACTTC. This codes for CSARDPRGLEQYF.

This clonotype was recorded at least ten times. The chain couples TRBV7-2 to TRBJ2-7, with D perhaps TRBD2 (6 bases). This CDR3 has 12 residues. Trimming removed 7 bases from V and 7 bases from J, with 14 bases in between. Per germline, CDR1 SGHTA and CDR2 FQGNSA. The CDR3 loop reads CASITSAGEQYF. Written as DNA, the CDR3 is TGTGCCAGCATCACTAGTGCGGGAGAGCAGTACTTC. Supplemented by reference TRBV7-2 and TRBJ2-7, the full variable domain reads GAGVSQSPSNKVTEKGKDVELRCDPISGHTALYWYRQSLGQGLEFLIYFQGNSAPDKSGLPSDRFSAERTGGSVSTLTIQRTQQEDSAVYLCASITSAGEQYFGPGTRLTVT.

The chain joins TRBV7-9 to TRBJ2-3; TRBD1 might be the D (6 bases). The CDR3 totals 14 residues. V was trimmed by 8 bases and J by 3 bases, leaving 15 bases between them. CDR1 is SEHNR, CDR2 FQNEAQ, per germline (reference sequence). CDR3 nucleotides: TGTGCCAGCTACCTACAGGGAGAAACAGATACGCAGTATTTT. Translated, it gives CASYLQGETDTQYF. Complete variable domain (other parts from reference TRBV7-9 and TRBJ2-3): DTGVSQNPRHKITKRGQNVTFRCDPISEHNRLYWYRQTLGQGPEFLTYFQNEAQLEKSRLLSDRFSAERPKGSFSTLEIQRTEQGDSAMYLCASYLQGETDTQYFGPGTRLTVL.

In this sample, this clonotype turned up many times. The rearrangement joins TRBV29-1 to TRBJ1-5; 7 bases are shared with TRBD1. The germline CDR1 and CDR2 sequences are SQVTM and ANQGSEA. The CDR3 contains 13 residues. J lost 0 bases, V lost 6 bases, and 2 bases had no gene match. CDR3 sequence: CSVGQNSNQPQHF. CDR3 in DNA: TGCAGCGTGGGACAGAATAGCAATCAGCCCCAGCATTTT.

This clonotype was counted ten times or more. V usage is TRBV7-9 and J usage is TRBJ2-1, with D uncertain. The CDR3 totals 15 residues. Germline V CDR1 and CDR2: SEHNR, FQNEAQ (reference sequence). V was clipped by 8 bases and J by 0 bases, with 14 bases between them. DNA for the CDR3: TGTGCCAGCGGGCGGAAAAGTGACTCCTACAATGAGCAGTTCTTC. It specifies CASGRKSDSYNEQFF.

This clonotype was seen at least ten times. V and J are TRBV20-1 and TRBJ1-4; D is undetermined. Germline V gene sequence: CDR1 DFQATT, CDR2 SNEGSKA (reference sequence). The CDR3 is 11 amino acids. Deletions cut 1 base from V and 7 bases from J, with 4 bases between. In nucleotides, the CDR3 is TGCAGTGCTAGAGTGGGTGAAAAACTGTTTTTT. This encodes CSARVGEKLFF.

This clonotype has a count of ten or more. The CDR3 DNA sequence: TGTGCCAGCAGCTTGAGGCCCTTAGAAGGTGGGTTCTTC. This sequence encodes CASSLRPLEGGFF. V and J are TRBV11-2 and TRBJ2-1; no clear D. This CDR3 region has 13 residues. Germline CDR1 SGHAT, CDR2 FQNNGV. The ends were cut back, 3 bases at V and 15 bases at J, with 18 bases in the middle.

CDR3 in amino acids: CASSQQTGSGRNEQFF. In DNA form, the CDR3 reads TGTGCCAGCAGCCAACAGACAGGGAGCGGGAGGAATGAGCAGTTCTTC. V is TRBV28 and J is TRBJ2-1, with TRBD2 matching 9 bases. The CDR3 has 16 amino acids. The germline gives CDR1 MDHEN, CDR2 SYDVKM. Trimming cost V 6 bases and J 7 bases; bases outside gene matches: 13.

The rearrangement joins TRBV12-3 or TRBV12-4 to TRBJ2-4; D unresolved. Deletions cut 6 bases from V and 9 bases from J, with 18 bases between. The CDR3 is made up of 14 amino acids. The CDR3 here is CASSSRDSRVIQYF. CDR3 DNA sequence: TGTGCCAGCAGCTCCCGCGATAGCCGGGTCATTCAGTACTTC.

This clonotype was recorded many times. The chain carries TRBV29-1 and TRBJ1-1; 10 bases align to TRBD1. Germline CDR1 is SQVTM and CDR2 is ANQGSEA. CDR3 size: 12 residues. The junction had 3 bases not matched to a gene; V was cut back by 6 bases and J by 5 bases. The CDR3 reads CSVRDRGTEAFF. The CDR3 DNA sequence: TGCAGCGTGCGGGACAGGGGAACTGAAGCTTTCTTT.

At least ten counts were recorded for this clonotype. This rearrangement joins TRBV6-5 to TRBJ1-1; 7 positions agree with TRBD1. CDR1 and CDR2 from the germline V gene are MNHEY and SVGAGI. The CDR3 length is 14 residues. With V trimmed by 5 bases and J by 10 bases, 13 bases remained unmatched. The CDR3 reads CASSPGQSIFGAFF. For the CDR3, the DNA is TGTGCCAGCAGTCCGGGACAGAGTATATTTGGAGCTTTCTTT.

This clonotype was seen ten or more times. The chain couples TRBV5-1 to TRBJ2-2; a weak D match, TRBD2 (6 bases). Deletions cut 3 bases from V and 5 bases from J, with 11 bases between. The CDR3 runs 14 residues. Germline V gene sequence: CDR1 SGHRS, CDR2 YFSETQ. This CDR3 reads CASSSGGGTGELFF. CDR3 DNA sequence: TGCGCCAGCAGCTCCGGAGGAGGGACCGGGGAGCTGTTTTTT.

The sample holds many counts of this clonotype. The V call is TRBV9, the J call TRBJ2-7; D unresolved. From germline, CDR1 is SGDLS and CDR2 YYNGEE. V lost 4 bases and J lost 6, with 14 bases in between. This CDR3 is 13 amino acids long. CDR3 coding DNA: TGTGCCAGCAGCACCGCCCCGGACGGCGAGCAGTACTTC. Translation: CASSTAPDGEQYF.

This clonotype was recorded many times. The chain recombines TRBV4-1 with TRBJ2-5; 10 bases agree with TRBD2. V lost 2 bases and J lost 5; bases outside the gene matches: 8. Germline values: CDR1 MGHRA, CDR2 YSYEKL. The CDR3 length is 16 residues. This CDR3 reads CASSQLLAGVWETQYF. DNA of the CDR3: TGCGCCAGCAGCCAACTCCTAGCGGGAGTCTGGGAGACCCAGTACTTC.

V gene TRBV28 combines with J gene TRBJ1-5; TRBD1 matches 7 bases. Germline V gene lookup returns CDR1 MDHEN and CDR2 SYDVKM. This CDR3 region has 19 residues. V lost 10 bases to trimming and J lost 0 bases; unmatched junction nucleotides: 21. In nucleotides, the CDR3 is TGTGCCACCCATGGGAAGACGGGACAGCCAATTTATAGCAATCAGCCCCAGCATTTT. This translates into CATHGKTGQPIYSNQPQHF.

This clonotype was recorded many times. This sequence joins TRBV3-1 and TRBJ1-3; unclear D gene. The length of the CDR3 is 15 residues. Trimming removed 1 base from V and 4 bases from J, with 11 bases in between. The germline CDR1 and CDR2 sequences are LGHDT and YNNKEL (reference sequence). This chain's CDR3 is CASSQGSTNGNTIYF. Written as DNA, the CDR3 is TGTGCCAGCAGCCAAGGGTCCACCAACGGAAACACCATATATTTT.

This clonotype was observed at least ten times. This rearrangement joins TRBV28 to TRBJ2-1, with 8 bases that match TRBD2. Germline values: CDR1 MDHEN, CDR2 SYDVKM. With 5 bases clipped from V and 6 bases from J, the junction kept 12 bases outside the gene matches. This CDR3 has 16 amino acids. CDR3 nucleotide sequence: TGTGCCAGCAGTCCCCGCGGGGGGCCGGGGTTCAATGAGCAGTTCTTC. Its translation: CASSPRGGPGFNEQFF.

This clonotype was counted between two and nine times. The chain uses TRBV5-1 and TRBJ2-1; D uncertain. Trimming removed 2 bases from V and 4 bases from J, with 1 base in between. Germline V gene data show CDR1 as SGHRS and CDR2 as YFSETQ. CDR3 length: 11 residues. The CDR3 DNA reads as TGCGCCAGCAGCTTTTACAATGAGCAGTTCTTC. Amino acid sequence: CASSFYNEQFF.

This clonotype was counted ten times or more. The V and J genes are TRBV5-1 and TRBJ2-7; TRBD2 is a possible D gene (6 bases). This CDR3 is 14 amino acids long. V was cut by 0 bases and J by 7 bases, with 14 bases left in between. CDR1 is SGHRS and CDR2 is YFSETQ in the germline V gene. This CDR3 reads CASSLAGSAGEQYF. CDR3 bases: TGCGCCAGCAGCTTGGCAGGGTCCGCGGGGGAGCAGTACTTC.